Below, 17 T cell receptor beta chains from the same sample are listed, as sequenced in a study of T cells in Graves' hyperthyroidism and ophthalmopathy. Amplified regions were TCR beta CDR3 sequences from RNA transcripts. With the HTBI primer set, the TCR CDR3 went through a first round of RT-PCR. One entry per CDR3 protein, called by TCRdb with MiXCR from the multiplex PCR reads. The sample comprises some 300,000 distinct CDR3 sequences, roughly 13% of which are singletons, and approximately 8.6% rests with the top ten. Sequencing input: blood. Receptor source: a woman younger than 45 with Graves' hyperthyroidism that later progressed to Graves' ophthalmopathy.

This clonotype was seen ten or more times. CDR3 nucleotide sequence: TGTGCCAGCAGCAGAAGACAGGGGAGGGAGACCCAGTACTTC. Translation: CASSRRQGRETQYF. The chain joins TRBV7-8 to TRBJ2-5; 8 positions match TRBD1. J was trimmed by 5 bases and V by 5 bases; bases with no gene match: 7. The CDR3 is made up of 14 amino acids. Per the germline V gene, CDR1 is SGHVS and CDR2 is FQNEAQ.

This clonotype was seen only a few times. The chain joins TRBV11-2 to TRBJ2-5; 8 bases map to TRBD2. V shed 6 bases and J 2 bases; nucleotides not matched to a gene: 11. Germline lookup yields CDR1 SGHAT and CDR2 FQNNGV. CDR3 length equals 16 residues. CDR3 DNA sequence: TGTGCCAGCAGGACTCTAGCGGGCGACAGACAAGAGACCCAGTACTTC. Encoded protein: CASRTLAGDRQETQYF.

This clonotype was picked up many times. This chain uses TRBV2 with TRBJ1-5; a weak D match, TRBD1 (6 bases). Trimming took 6 bases from V and 2 from J, leaving 17 bases between them. Germline CDR1 and CDR2: SNHLY and FYNNEI. This CDR3 region has 16 residues. The CDR3 protein is CASRVLQGLGNQPQHF. The DNA for the CDR3 is TGTGCCAGCAGGGTACTTCAGGGGTTGGGCAATCAGCCCCAGCATTTT.

There are many counts of this clonotype. The chain links TRBV5-1 to TRBJ2-1; tentatively, D is TRBD1 (7 bases). Trimming left V 0 bases short and J 3 bases short, with 10 bases between. This CDR3 has 15 residues. Germline CDR1 and CDR2: SGHRS and YFSETQ. CDR3 sequence: CASSLVQGGYNEQFF. CDR3 bases: TGCGCCAGCAGCTTGGTTCAGGGGGGCTACAATGAGCAGTTCTTC.

This clonotype has just a few counts. The chain combines TRBV5-4 with TRBJ2-2; D is perhaps TRBD1 (6 bases). V was pared by 10 bases and J by 2 bases, with 15 bases between. From germline, CDR1 is SGHNT and CDR2 YYREEE (reference sequence). CDR3 length: 14 residues. CDR3 amino acids: CAGLETGNTGELFF. The CDR3 nucleotides read TGTGCCGGCCTTGAGACAGGAAACACCGGGGAGCTGTTTTTT.

In regard to this clonotype: This may arise from a read error, as a much more abundant clone is one base away. The rearrangement links TRBV30 to TRBJ2-7; 13 bases fit TRBD2. CDR3 size: 12 residues. With V trimmed by 5 bases and J by 5 bases, 0 bases remained unmatched. Germline V gene lookup returns CDR1 GTSNPN and CDR2 SVGIG (reference sequence). CDR3 bases: TGTGCCTGGGGGACTAGCGGGAACGAGCAGTACTTC. It is translated as CAWGTSGNEQYF. Using reference TRBV30 and TRBJ2-7 for the parts outside the CDR3, the full variable domain is SQTIHQWPATLVQPVGSPLSLECTVEGTSNPNLYWYRQAAGRGLQLLFYSVGIGQISSEVPQNLSASRPQDRQFILSSKKLLLSDSGFYLCAWGTSGNEQYFGPGTRLTVT.

The chain combines TRBV2 with TRBJ2-3; 7 bases line up with TRBD1. The V gene end was trimmed by 4 bases and the J gene end by 8 bases; junction bases not matched to a gene: 0. This CDR3 comprises 11 residues. Germline assignment: CDR1 SNHLY and CDR2 FYNNEI. The CDR3 bases are TGTGCCAGCAGTGCAGGGGGTACGCAGTATTTT. Its protein product is CASSAGGTQYF.

This clonotype was seen ten or more times. CDR3 DNA sequence: TGTGCCAGCAGCCGAGACAGGGGGAGCGGTTACGAGCAGTACTTC. Encoded protein: CASSRDRGSGYEQYF. This chain links TRBV3-1 with TRBJ2-7, with TRBD1 matching 9 bases. CDR3 length: 15 residues. Germline V CDR1 and CDR2: LGHDT, YNNKEL (reference sequence). Germline trimming cut 4 bases from V and 4 bases from J; bases unmatched to any gene: 8.

This clonotype was found a few times. V usage is TRBV27 and J usage is TRBJ2-2, with D unresolved. Trimming left V 2 bases short and J 3 bases short, with 7 bases between. This CDR3 spans 14 amino acids. Germline loops: CDR1 MNHEY, CDR2 SMNVEV (reference sequence). The DNA of the CDR3 is TGTGCCAGCAGTTTAGTCCCCGACACCGGGGAGCTGTTTTTT. Residues: CASSLVPDTGELFF.

This clonotype was seen a handful of times. The chain recombines TRBV15 with TRBJ2-5; D ambiguous. Per germline, CDR1 LNHNV and CDR2 YYDKDF (reference sequence). The CDR3 length is 14 residues. The V and J ends lost 0 bases and 2 bases respectively, with 7 bases between them. CDR3: CATSRDQMQETQYF. Written as DNA, the CDR3 is TGTGCCACCAGCAGAGATCAGATGCAAGAGACCCAGTACTTC.

This clonotype has at least ten counts. The chain couples TRBV18 to TRBJ2-7; 7 bases are shared with TRBD2. The CDR3 loop spans 14 amino acids. Germline CDR1 reads KGHSH; CDR2 reads LQKENI. J lost 4 bases, V lost 1 base, and 4 bases had no gene match. CDR3 protein: CASSPRGTNYEQYF. The CDR3 coding sequence is TGTGCCAGCTCACCACGTGGGACTAATTACGAGCAGTACTTC.

There are many counts of this clonotype. J is TRBJ2-1 and V is TRBV27; D not certain. Between the trimmed V and J ends, which lost 6 bases and 0 bases, there was a span of 15 bases. The CDR3 totals 16 residues. Germline V lookup: CDR1 MNHEY, CDR2 SMNVEV (reference sequence). CDR3 region: CASSAVRASSYNEQFF. The CDR3 DNA follows: TGTGCCAGCAGCGCAGTAAGGGCCAGCTCCTACAATGAGCAGTTCTTC.

The J gene is TRBJ1-1, the V gene TRBV5-1, with D unresolved. V was clipped by 0 bases and J by 5 bases, with 11 bases between them. CDR1 and CDR2 (germline): SGHRS, YFSETQ. CDR3 length: 14 amino acids. Here the CDR3 reads CASSLEAGRTEAFF. CDR3 DNA sequence: TGCGCCAGCAGCTTGGAGGCAGGAAGGACTGAAGCTTTCTTT.

V is TRBV3-1 and J is TRBJ2-3; 8 nucleotides line up with TRBD2. The CDR3 sequence is 17 residues long. The V segment lost 1 base and the J segment 4 bases; nucleotides outside the gene matches: 10. The germline gives CDR1 LGHDT, CDR2 YNNKEL (reference sequence). CDR3 region: CASSQGVAGGFPDTQYF. CDR3 bases: TGTGCCAGCAGCCAAGGGGTCGCGGGGGGTTTCCCAGATACGCAGTATTTT.

This clonotype has at least ten counts. This rearrangement joins TRBV7-2 to TRBJ1-1, with D uncertain. With 5 bases removed from V and 3 bases from J, the gap between germline ends came to 13 bases. The CDR3 runs 14 residues. Germline V lookup: CDR1 SGHTA, CDR2 FQGNSA. As DNA, the CDR3 is TGTGCCAGCAGCCTCCCCGTGGCCCACACTGAAGCTTTCTTT. Its translation: CASSLPVAHTEAFF.

This clonotype was recorded a few times. The rearrangement links TRBV4-1 to TRBJ2-5; TRBD2 might be the D (6 bases). Germline assignment: CDR1 MGHRA and CDR2 YSYEKL. Trimming took 3 bases from V and 5 from J, leaving 16 bases between them. This CDR3 is 15 amino acids long. CDR3 DNA: TGCGCCAGCAGCCAGAACCGGGGGACCGGCGAGACCCAGTACTTC. Its protein is CASSQNRGTGETQYF.

The rearrangement links TRBV6-1 to TRBJ1-2, with TRBD1 as a possible D gene (5 bases). This CDR3 region has 12 residues. V shed 7 bases and J shed 2 bases, with 8 bases lying between them. Germline values: CDR1 MNHNS, CDR2 SASEGT. CDR3 loop: CASMAGNYGYTF. CDR3 DNA sequence: TGTGCCAGCATGGCAGGGAACTATGGCTACACCTTC.